This T cell receptor (beta chain) was profiled in a study of cytomegalovirus exposure and HLA in healthy donors. Using immunoSEQ multiplex PCR, the repertoire was profiled, and TCRdb retains in-frame clones only, with some absent. The table includes 150,000 to 200,000 clones, approximately 96% detected once. This TCR derives from a woman under 30 in good health and CMV-seronegative. Sequenced input: PBMCs.

CDR3 protein: CASSLNGGAYGYTF. DNA of the CDR3: TGCGCCAGCAGCTTAAATGGGGGCGCGTATGGCTACACCTTC. The V and J genes are TRBV5-1 and TRBJ1-2; D is possibly TRBD1 (6 bases). V was clipped by 2 bases and J by 5 bases, with 13 bases between them. The CDR3 has 14 residues. CDR1 is SGHRS, CDR2 YFSETQ, per germline.